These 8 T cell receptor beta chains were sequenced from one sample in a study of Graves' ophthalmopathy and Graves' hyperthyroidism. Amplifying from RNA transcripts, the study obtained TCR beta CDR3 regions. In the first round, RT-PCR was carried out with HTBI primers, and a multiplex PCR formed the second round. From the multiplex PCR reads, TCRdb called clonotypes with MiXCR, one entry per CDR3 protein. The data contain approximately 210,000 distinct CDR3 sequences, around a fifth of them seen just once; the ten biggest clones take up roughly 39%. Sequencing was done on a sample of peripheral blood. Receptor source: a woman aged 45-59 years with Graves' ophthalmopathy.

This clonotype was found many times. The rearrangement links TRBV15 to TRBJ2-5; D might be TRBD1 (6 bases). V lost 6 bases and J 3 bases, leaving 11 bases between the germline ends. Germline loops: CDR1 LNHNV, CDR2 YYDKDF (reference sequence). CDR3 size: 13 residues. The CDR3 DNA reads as TGTGCCACCAGTCTTTACAGGGAAGAGACCCAGTACTTC. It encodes CATSLYREETQYF. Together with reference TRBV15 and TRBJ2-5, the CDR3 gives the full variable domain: DAMVIQNPRYQVTQFGKPVTLSCSQTLNHNVMYWYQQKSSQAPKLLFHYYDKDFNNEADTPDNFQSRRPNTSFCFLDIRSPGLGDTAMYLCATSLYREETQYFGPGTRLLVL.

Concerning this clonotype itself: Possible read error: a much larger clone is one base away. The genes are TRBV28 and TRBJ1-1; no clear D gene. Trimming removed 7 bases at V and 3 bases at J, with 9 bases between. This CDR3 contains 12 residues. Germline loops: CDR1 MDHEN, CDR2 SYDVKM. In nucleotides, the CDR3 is TGTGCCAGCATAAGATGGTACACTGAAGCTTTCTTT. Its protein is CASIRWYTEAFF.

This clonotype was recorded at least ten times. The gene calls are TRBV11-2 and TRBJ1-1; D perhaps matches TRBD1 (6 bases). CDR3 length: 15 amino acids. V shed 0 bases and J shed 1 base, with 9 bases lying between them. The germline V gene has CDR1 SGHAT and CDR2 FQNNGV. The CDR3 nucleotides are TGTGCCAGCAGCTTAGACAGAGGGGGGAACACTGAAGCTTTCTTT. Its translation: CASSLDRGGNTEAFF.

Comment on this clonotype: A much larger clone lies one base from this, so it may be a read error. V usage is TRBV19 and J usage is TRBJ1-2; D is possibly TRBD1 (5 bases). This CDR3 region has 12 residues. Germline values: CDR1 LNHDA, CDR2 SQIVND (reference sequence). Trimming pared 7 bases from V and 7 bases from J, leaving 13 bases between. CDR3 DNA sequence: TGTGCCAGTATGCCGGGGGTGGGTGGCTACACCTTC. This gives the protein CASMPGVGGYTF.

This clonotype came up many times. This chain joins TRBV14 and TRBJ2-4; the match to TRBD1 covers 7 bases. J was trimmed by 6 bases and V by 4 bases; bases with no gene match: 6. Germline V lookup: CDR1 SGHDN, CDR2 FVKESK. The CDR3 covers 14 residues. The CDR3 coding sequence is TGTGCCAGCAGCCCCCGGACAGGAAGAAACATTCAGTACTTC. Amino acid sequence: CASSPRTGRNIQYF. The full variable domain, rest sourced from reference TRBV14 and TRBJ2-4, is EAGVTQFPSHSVIEKGQTVTLRCDPISGHDNLYWYRRVMGKEIKFLLHFVKESKQDESGMPNNRFLAERTGGTYSTLKVQPAELEDSGVYFCASSPRTGRNIQYFGAGTRLSVL.

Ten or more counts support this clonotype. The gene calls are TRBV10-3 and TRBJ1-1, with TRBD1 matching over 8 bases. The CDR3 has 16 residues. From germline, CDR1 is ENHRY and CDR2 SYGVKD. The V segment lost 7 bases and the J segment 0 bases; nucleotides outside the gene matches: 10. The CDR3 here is CAITRQGPSLNTEAFF. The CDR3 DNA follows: TGTGCCATCACGCGACAGGGGCCGTCGCTGAACACTGAAGCTTTCTTT.

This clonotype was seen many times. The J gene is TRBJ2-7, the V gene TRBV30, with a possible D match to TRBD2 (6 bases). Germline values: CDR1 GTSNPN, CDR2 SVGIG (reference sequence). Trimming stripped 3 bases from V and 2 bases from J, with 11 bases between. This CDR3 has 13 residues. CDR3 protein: CAWRLGGTYEQYF. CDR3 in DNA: TGTGCCTGGAGGCTGGGGGGAACCTACGAGCAGTACTTC.

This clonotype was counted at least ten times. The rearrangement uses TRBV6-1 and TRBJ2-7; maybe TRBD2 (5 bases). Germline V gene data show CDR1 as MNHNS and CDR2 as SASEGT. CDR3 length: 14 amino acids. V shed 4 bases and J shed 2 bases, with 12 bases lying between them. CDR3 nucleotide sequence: TGTGCCAGCAGTGGTTTTAGCGTACCCTACGAGCAGTACTTC. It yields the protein CASSGFSVPYEQYF.